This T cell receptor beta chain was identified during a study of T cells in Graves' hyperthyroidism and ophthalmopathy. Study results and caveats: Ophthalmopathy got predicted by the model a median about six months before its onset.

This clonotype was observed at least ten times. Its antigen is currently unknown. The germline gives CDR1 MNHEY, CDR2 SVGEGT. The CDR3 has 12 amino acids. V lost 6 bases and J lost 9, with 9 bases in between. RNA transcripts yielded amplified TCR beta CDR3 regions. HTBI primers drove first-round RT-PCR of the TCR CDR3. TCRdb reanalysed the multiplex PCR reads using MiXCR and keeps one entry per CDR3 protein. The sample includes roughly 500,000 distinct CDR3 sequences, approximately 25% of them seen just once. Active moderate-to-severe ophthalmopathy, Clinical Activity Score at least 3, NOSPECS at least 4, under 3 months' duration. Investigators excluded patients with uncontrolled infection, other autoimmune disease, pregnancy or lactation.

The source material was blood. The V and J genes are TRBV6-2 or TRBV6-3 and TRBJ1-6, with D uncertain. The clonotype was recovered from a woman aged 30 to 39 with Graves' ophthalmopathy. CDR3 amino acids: CASRIGSSPLHF. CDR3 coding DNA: TGTGCCAGCAGGATCGGTAGTTCACCCCTCCACTTT.